The clone carrying this T cell receptor beta chain has only a few counts. Its antigen is unknown. Sequenced material consisted of expressed TCRB transcripts (all of the isolated RNA was reverse transcribed). Profiled with immunoSEQ multiplex PCR; TCRdb holds only in-frame clones, not every one. The data show about 230,000 clones, about a sixth seen once. This sample was included in a study of beta chain features in type 1 diabetes. Study summary: Examination spanned approximately 110 million sorted cells from all samples. Study-level points and caveats: In type 1 diabetes patients, VDJ junctions had fewer insertions; deletions at these junctions were more frequent. The question of HLA type influencing TCRB rearrangement was one that remained unresolved here. Significant though moderate, a shortening of TCRB CDR3s appeared in all four CD4+ subsets of Type 1 diabetes patients.

Germline values: CDR1 SGHVS, CDR2 FQNEAQ. V was trimmed by 5 bases and J by 7 bases, leaving 15 bases between them. There are 14 residues in the CDR3. The chain employs TRBV7-8 and TRBJ2-4, with a tentative D call TRBD2 (6 bases). Sequencing input: naive CD4+ T cells from blood. This receptor was taken from a man younger than 45 with type 1 diabetes. DNA of the CDR3: TGTGCCAGCAGCCCGCCAGCGGAGGGGAACATTCAGTACTTC. Residues: CASSPPAEGNIQYF. The full variable domain, completed using reference TRBV7-8 and TRBJ2-4, is GAGVSQSPRYKVAKRGQDVALRCDPISGHVSLFWYQQALGQGPEFLTYFQNEAQLDKSGLPSDRFFAERPEGSVSTLKIQRTQQEDSAVYLCASSPPAEGNIQYFGAGTRLSVL.